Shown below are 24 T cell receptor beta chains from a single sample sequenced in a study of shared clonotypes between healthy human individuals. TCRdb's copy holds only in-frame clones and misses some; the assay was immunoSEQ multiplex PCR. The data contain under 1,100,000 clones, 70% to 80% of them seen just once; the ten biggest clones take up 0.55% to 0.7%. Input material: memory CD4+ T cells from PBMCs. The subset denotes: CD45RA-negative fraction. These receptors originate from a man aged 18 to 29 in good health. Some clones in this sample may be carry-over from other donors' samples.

CDR3 amino acids: CASSEWAGASYNEQFF. For the CDR3, the DNA is TGTGCCAGCAGTGAGTGGGCGGGAGCTTCCTACAATGAGCAGTTCTTC. The V and J genes are TRBV28 and TRBJ2-1; 7 nucleotides align to TRBD2. This CDR3 contains 16 residues. J gave up 1 base and V 5 bases, and 8 bases lay outside the gene matches. CDR1 MDHEN and CDR2 SYDVKM come from the germline V gene.

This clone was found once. This CDR3 is CASSLDIGRAYSNQPQHF. The CDR3 nucleotides are TGTGCCAGCAGCTTAGATATTGGCAGGGCGTATAGCAATCAGCCCCAGCATTTT. J is TRBJ1-5 and V is TRBV7-8; D is perhaps TRBD1 (5 bases). The CDR3 spans 18 residues. V lost 1 base, J lost 0 bases, and 16 bases lay in between. Looked up from germline, CDR1 is SGHVS and CDR2 is FQNEAQ.

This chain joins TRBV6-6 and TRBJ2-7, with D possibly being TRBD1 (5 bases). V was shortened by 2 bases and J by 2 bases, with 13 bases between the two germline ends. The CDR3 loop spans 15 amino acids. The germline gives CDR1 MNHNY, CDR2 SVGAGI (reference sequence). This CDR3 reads CASSYPGSGTYEQYF. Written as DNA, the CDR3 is TGTGCCAGCAGTTACCCTGGATCAGGGACCTACGAGCAGTACTTC.

The CDR3 region is CASSYSGQAFNTEAFF. DNA of the CDR3: TGTGCCAGCAGTTACTCAGGACAGGCGTTCAACACTGAAGCTTTCTTT. The chain joins TRBV6-5 to TRBJ1-1; TRBD1 aligns across 7 bases. The germline V gene has CDR1 MNHEY and CDR2 SVGAGI. Trimming took 0 bases from V and 2 from J; bases not matched to a gene: 6. The CDR3 covers 16 residues.

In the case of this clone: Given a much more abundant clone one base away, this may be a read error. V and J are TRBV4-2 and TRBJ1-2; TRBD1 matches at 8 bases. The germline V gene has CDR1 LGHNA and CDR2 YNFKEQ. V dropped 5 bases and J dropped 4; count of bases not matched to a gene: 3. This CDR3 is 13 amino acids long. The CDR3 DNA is TGTGCCAGCAGCGCGGACAGGGTCTATGGCTACACCTTC. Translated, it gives CASSADRVYGYTF.

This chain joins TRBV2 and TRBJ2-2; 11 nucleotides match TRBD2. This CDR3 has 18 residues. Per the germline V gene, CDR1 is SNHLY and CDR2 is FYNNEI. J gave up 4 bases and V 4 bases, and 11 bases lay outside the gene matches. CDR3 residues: CASSGELAGGAGTGELFF. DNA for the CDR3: TGTGCCAGCAGTGGGGAGCTAGCGGGAGGAGCGGGCACCGGGGAGCTGTTTTTT.

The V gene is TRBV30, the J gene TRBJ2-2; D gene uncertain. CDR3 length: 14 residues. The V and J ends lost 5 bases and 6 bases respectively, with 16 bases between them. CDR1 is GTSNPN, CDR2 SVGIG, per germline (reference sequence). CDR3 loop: CAWSGVRFPGELFF. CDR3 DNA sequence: TGTGCCTGGTCTGGGGTTAGGTTTCCCGGGGAGCTGTTTTTT.

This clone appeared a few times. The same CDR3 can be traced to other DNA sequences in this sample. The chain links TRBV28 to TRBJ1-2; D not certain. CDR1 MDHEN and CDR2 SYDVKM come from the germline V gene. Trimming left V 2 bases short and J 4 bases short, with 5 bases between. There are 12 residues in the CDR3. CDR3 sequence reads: CASSLNSYGYTF. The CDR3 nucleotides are TGTGCCAGCAGTTTAAACAGCTATGGCTACACCTTC.

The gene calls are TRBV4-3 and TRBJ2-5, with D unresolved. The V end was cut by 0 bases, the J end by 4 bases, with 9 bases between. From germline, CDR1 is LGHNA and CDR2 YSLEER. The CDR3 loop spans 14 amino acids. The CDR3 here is CASSQDWVAETQYF. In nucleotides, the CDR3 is TGCGCCAGCAGCCAAGATTGGGTTGCAGAGACCCAGTACTTC.

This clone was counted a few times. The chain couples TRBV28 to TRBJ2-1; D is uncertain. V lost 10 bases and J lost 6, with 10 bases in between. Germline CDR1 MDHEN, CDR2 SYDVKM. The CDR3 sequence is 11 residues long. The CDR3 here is CATQWVNEQFF. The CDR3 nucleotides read TGTGCCACCCAATGGGTCAATGAGCAGTTCTTC.

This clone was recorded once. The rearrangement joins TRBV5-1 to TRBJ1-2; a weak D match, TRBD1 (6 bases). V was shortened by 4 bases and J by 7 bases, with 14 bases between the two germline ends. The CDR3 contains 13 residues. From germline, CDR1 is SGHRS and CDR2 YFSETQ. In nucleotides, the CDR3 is TGCGCCAGCAGCCCGAATCCAGGGGTTGGCTACACCTTC. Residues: CASSPNPGVGYTF.

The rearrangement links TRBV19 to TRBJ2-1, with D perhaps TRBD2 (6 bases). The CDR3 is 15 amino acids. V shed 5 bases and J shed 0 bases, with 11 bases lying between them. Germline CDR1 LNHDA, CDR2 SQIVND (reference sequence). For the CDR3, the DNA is TGTGCCAGTAGTGGCTCTAGCGCCTCCTACAATGAGCAGTTCTTC. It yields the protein CASSGSSASYNEQFF.

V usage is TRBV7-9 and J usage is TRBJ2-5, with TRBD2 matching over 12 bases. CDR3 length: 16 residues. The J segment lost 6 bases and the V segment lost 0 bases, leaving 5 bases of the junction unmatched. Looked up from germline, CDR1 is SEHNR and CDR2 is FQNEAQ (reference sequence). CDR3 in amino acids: CASSLARLAGEKTQYF. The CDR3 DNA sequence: TGTGCCAGCAGCTTAGCCCGACTAGCGGGAGAAAAGACCCAGTACTTC.

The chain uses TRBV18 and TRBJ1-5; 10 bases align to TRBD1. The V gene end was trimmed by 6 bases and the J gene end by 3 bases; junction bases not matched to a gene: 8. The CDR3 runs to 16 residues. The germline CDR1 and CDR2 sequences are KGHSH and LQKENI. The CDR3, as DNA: TGTGCCAGCTCTCAACGACAGGGGGCACTCAATCAGCCCCAGCATTTT. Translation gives CASSQRQGALNQPQHF.

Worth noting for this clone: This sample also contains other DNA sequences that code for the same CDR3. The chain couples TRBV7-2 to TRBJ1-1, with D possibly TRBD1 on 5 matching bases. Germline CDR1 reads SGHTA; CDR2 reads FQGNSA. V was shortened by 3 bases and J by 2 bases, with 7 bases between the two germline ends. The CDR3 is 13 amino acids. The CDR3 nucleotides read TGTGCCAGCAGCTTCCAGGGTAACACTGAAGCTTTCTTT. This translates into CASSFQGNTEAFF.

As DNA, the CDR3 is TGCGCCAGCAGTGAGCCTTCGAGCTCCTACAATGAGCAGTTCTTC. This encodes CASSEPSSSYNEQFF. The rearrangement joins TRBV10-1 to TRBJ2-1; D gene uncertain. The CDR3 has 15 amino acids. V was cut by 2 bases and J by 0 bases, with 8 bases left in between. Germline assignment: CDR1 WNHNN and CDR2 SYGVQD (reference sequence).

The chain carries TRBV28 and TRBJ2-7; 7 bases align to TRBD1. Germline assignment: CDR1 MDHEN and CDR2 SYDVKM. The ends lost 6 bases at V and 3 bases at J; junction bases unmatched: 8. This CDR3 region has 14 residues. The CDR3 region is CASSPQGYGYEQYF. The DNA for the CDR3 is TGTGCCAGCAGCCCACAGGGGTATGGCTACGAGCAGTACTTC.

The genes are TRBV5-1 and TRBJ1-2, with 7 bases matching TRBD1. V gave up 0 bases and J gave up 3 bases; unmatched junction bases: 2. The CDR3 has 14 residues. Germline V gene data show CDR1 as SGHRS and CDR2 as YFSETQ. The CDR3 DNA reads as TGCGCCAGCAGCTTGGGGGACAGCTACTATGGCTACACCTTC. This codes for CASSLGDSYYGYTF.

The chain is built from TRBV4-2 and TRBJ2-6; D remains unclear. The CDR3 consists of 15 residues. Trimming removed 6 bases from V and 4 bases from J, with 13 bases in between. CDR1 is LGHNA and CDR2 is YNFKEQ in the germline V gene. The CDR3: CASRQEGTGANVLTF. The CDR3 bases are TGTGCCAGCAGGCAGGAAGGTACCGGGGCCAACGTCCTGACTTTC.

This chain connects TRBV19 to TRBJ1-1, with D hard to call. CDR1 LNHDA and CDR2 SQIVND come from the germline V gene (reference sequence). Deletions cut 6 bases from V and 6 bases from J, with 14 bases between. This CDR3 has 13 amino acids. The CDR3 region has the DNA TGTGCCAGTAGCCGGACCGGAACGGCTGAAGCTTTCTTT. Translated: CASSRTGTAEAFF.

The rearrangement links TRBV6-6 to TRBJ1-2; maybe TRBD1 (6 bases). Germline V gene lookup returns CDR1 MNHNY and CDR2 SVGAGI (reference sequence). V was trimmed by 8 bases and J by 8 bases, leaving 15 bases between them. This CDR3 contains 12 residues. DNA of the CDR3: TGTGCCAGCCTTAGGGCAGGGGAGGGCTACACCTTC. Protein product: CASLRAGEGYTF.

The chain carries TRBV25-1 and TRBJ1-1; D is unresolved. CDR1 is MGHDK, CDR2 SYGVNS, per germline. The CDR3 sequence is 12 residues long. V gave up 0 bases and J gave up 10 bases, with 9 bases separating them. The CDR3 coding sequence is TGTGCCAGCAGTGAATATTACAGTGGAGCTTTCTTT. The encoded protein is CASSEYYSGAFF.

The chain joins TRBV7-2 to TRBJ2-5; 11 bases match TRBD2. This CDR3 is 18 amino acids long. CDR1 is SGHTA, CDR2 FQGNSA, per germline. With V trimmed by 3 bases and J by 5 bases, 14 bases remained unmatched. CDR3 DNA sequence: TGTGCCAGCAGCTTGCGTCCCGCTCCCGGGACTAGCGGTGAGACCCAGTACTTC. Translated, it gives CASSLRPAPGTSGETQYF.

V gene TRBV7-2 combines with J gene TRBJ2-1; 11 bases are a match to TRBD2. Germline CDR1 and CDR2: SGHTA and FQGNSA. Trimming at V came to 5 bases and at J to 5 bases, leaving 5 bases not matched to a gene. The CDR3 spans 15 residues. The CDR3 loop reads CASSQTSGAHNEQFF. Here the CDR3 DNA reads TGTGCCAGCAGCCAGACTAGCGGGGCCCACAATGAGCAGTTCTTC.